This is a list of T cell receptor beta chains from one sample in a study of T cell repertoires in ileal Crohn's disease. Assay: immunoSEQ multiplex PCR; the TCRdb copy retains only in-frame clones and omits some. The sample records several thousand clones, more than 65% being singletons. The material sequenced was ileal tissue. Receptors were obtained from an adult with Crohn's disease. CDR3s include the opening cysteine and the closing phenylalanine or tryptophan. The D gene is left open where the match is weak. For some rows the clone size is stated as once, few or many, or as a class when expanded; others skip it.

clone size	D gene	V gene	J gene	CDR3 protein	CDR3 DNA
.	.	TRBV4-1	TRBJ1-1	CASSQNSVRDTEAFF	TGCGCCAGCAGCCAAAATTCGGTACGAGACACTGAAGCTTTCTTT
few	.	TRBV9	TRBJ1-2	CASSVAQGGYGYTF	TGTGCCAGCAGCGTAGCGCAGGGAGGCTATGGCTACACCTTC
once	TRBD2	TRBV5-1	TRBJ2-7	CASSFRTSGSHEQYF	TGCGCCAGCAGCTTCCGGACTAGCGGCAGTCACGAGCAGTACTTC
once	TRBD1	TRBV6-6	TRBJ1-2	CAIPGTANYGYTF	TGTGCCATCCCCGGGACAGCTAACTATGGCTACACCTTC
.	.	TRBV4-1	TRBJ2-1	CASSQGPGRGFFNEQFF	TGCGCCAGCAGCCAGGGTCCGGGGCGGGGATTCTTCAATGAGCAGTTCTTC
.	.	TRBV9	TRBJ1-4	CASSVDSQKNEKLFF	TGTGCCAGCAGCGTAGACAGCCAGAAAAATGAAAAACTGTTTTTT
.	TRBD2	TRBV7-9	TRBJ2-2	CAGSTSGGYSGELFF	TGTGCCGGATCCACTAGCGGGGGGTACTCCGGGGAGCTGTTTTTT
.	TRBD1	TRBV7-9	TRBJ1-4	CASSTGTDGKLFF	TGTGCCAGCAGCACGGGGACAGACGGAAAACTGTTTTTT
few	.	TRBV6-5	TRBJ2-3	CATGQGTDTQYF	TGTGCCACAGGGCAGGGCACAGATACGCAGTATTTT
.	TRBD2	TRBV6-6	TRBJ2-5	CASSSGGRAVETQYF	TGTGCCAGCAGTTCGGGCGGGAGGGCCGTCGAGACCCAGTACTTC
.	.	TRBV25-1	TRBJ1-5	CASSEGGGRGNQPQHF	TGTGCCAGCAGTGAAGGGGGAGGGCGAGGCAATCAGCCCCAGCATTTT
few	.	TRBV11-3	TRBJ2-1	CASSRVKNNEQFF	TGTGCCAGCAGCCGCGTTAAAAACAATGAGCAGTTCTTC
.	.	TRBV10-2	TRBJ1-4	CASSDWGATNEKLFF	TGCGCCAGCAGTGATTGGGGAGCAACTAATGAAAAACTGTTTTTT
.	.	TRBV7-2	TRBJ1-3	CASSLVGRSGNTIYF	TGTGCCAGCAGCTTAGTGGGGCGCTCTGGAAACACCATATATTTT
.	.	TRBV5-1	TRBJ2-1	CASSPGRWGNEQFF	TGCGCCAGCAGCCCGGGGAGGTGGGGGAACGAGCAGTTCTTC
.	TRBD2	TRBV5-1	TRBJ2-7	CASSPTSGSYEQYF	TGCGCCAGCAGTCCAACTAGCGGCTCCTACGAGCAGTACTTC
.	TRBD2	TRBV5-5	TRBJ2-1	CASSILSGGAWNEQFF	TGTGCCAGCAGCATCCTTAGCGGGGGGGCCTGGAATGAGCAGTTCTTC
.	.	TRBV23-1	TRBJ2-3	CASSLQWGGADTQYF	TGCGCCAGCAGTCTTCAGTGGGGGGGCGCAGATACGCAGTATTTT
.	.	TRBV28	TRBJ1-2	CASSLSNRGILFGYTF	TGTGCCAGCAGTCTCTCAAATCGGGGGATCCTCTTCGGCTACACCTTC
few	.	TRBV30	TRBJ2-7	CAWARGYEQYF	TGTGCCTGGGCCCGAGGGTACGAGCAGTACTTC
.	TRBD1	TRBV18	TRBJ2-5	CASSPGQGETQYF	TGTGCCAGCTCACCGGGACAGGGGGAGACCCAGTACTTC
.	.	TRBV2	TRBJ1-2	CASIRSANYGYTF	TGTGCCAGCATTCGTTCGGCTAACTATGGCTACACCTTC
few	.	TRBV28	TRBJ1-1	CASSLSGSEAFF	TGTGCCAGCAGTTTATCCGGGTCTGAAGCTTTCTTT
few	.	TRBV5-8	TRBJ2-6	CASSLETGSGANVLTF	TGTGCCAGCAGCTTAGAAACAGGCTCTGGGGCCAACGTCCTGACTTTC
.	TRBD2	TRBV7-2	TRBJ2-7	CASSFGGVTEQYF	TGTGCCAGCAGCTTTGGGGGGGTCACCGAGCAGTACTTC
.	TRBD1	TRBV11-1	TRBJ2-7	CASSRGQGGPYEQYF	TGTGCCAGCAGCCGGGGACAGGGGGGTCCCTACGAGCAGTACTTC
.	TRBD1	TRBV6-6	TRBJ2-6	CASTYLQGVGANVLTF	TGTGCCAGCACCTATCTACAGGGGGTAGGGGCCAACGTCCTGACTTTC
.	TRBD1	TRBV7-2	TRBJ1-2	CASSLFPGQGRNYGYTF	TGTGCCAGCAGCTTATTTCCCGGACAGGGCCGAAACTATGGCTACACCTTC
.	TRBD1	TRBV29-1	TRBJ1-2	CSTRQGVDGYTF	TGCAGCACAAGACAGGGAGTAGATGGCTACACCTTC
few	.	TRBV29-1	TRBJ2-1	CSVDGHAYNEQFF	TGCAGCGTTGACGGACATGCGTACAATGAGCAGTTCTTC
.	TRBD2	TRBV28	TRBJ2-5	CASRSGRRGETQYF	TGTGCCAGCAGAAGCGGGAGAAGGGGAGAGACCCAGTACTTC
.	TRBD2	TRBV11-2	TRBJ2-3	CASSAGWTSVFTDTQYF	TGTGCCAGCAGCGCCGGTTGGACTAGCGTATTCACAGATACGCAGTATTTT
.	.	TRBV2	TRBJ1-4	CASSGRGSEKLFF	TGTGCCAGCAGTGGACGGGGGAGTGAAAAACTGTTTTTT
few	.	TRBV28	TRBJ2-3	CASKPGGIVDTQYF	TGTGCCAGCAAGCCGGGCGGGATAGTAGATACGCAGTATTTT
.	.	TRBV30	TRBJ1-1	CAWKVWADGAEAFF	TGTGCCTGGAAGGTGTGGGCGGACGGGGCTGAAGCTTTCTTT
.	TRBD2	TRBV30	TRBJ2-5	CAWSDPLAGVSETQYF	TGTGCCTGGAGTGACCCACTAGCGGGGGTGTCGGAGACCCAGTACTTC
.	.	TRBV27	TRBJ2-7	CASSLYSGYEQYF	TGTGCCAGCAGTTTGTATAGCGGCTACGAGCAGTACTTC
.	TRBD1	TRBV19	TRBJ1-1	CASSPSDRVRTEAFF	TGTGCCAGTAGTCCTTCAGACAGGGTTCGAACTGAAGCTTTCTTT
.	.	TRBV7-8	TRBJ2-5	CAGSLRRGAPETQYF	TGTGCCGGCAGCCTCCGCCGGGGGGCCCCAGAGACCCAGTACTTC
.	.	TRBV9	TRBJ1-4	CASSVGGGLGEKLFF	TGTGCCAGCAGCGTAGGTGGCGGCCTTGGTGAAAAACTGTTTTTT
.	TRBD1	TRBV9	TRBJ2-3	CASSVGQGRGTDTQYF	TGTGCCAGCAGCGTTGGACAGGGAAGGGGCACAGATACGCAGTATTTT
.	.	TRBV2	TRBJ1-5	CASSEQGGSKPQHF	TGTGCCAGCAGTGAACAGGGAGGGAGCAAGCCCCAGCATTTT
.	TRBD1	TRBV19	TRBJ1-5	CASSAKQGASNQPQHF	TGTGCCAGTAGTGCGAAACAGGGGGCAAGCAATCAGCCCCAGCATTTT
.	.	TRBV5-1	TRBJ2-7	CASSLAGGGLSSYEQYF	TGCGCCAGCAGCTTGGCGGGAGGGGGCCTATCTTCCTACGAGCAGTACTTC
.	.	TRBV28	TRBJ2-7	CASSRYYEQYF	TGTGCCAGCAGTCGCTACTACGAGCAGTACTTC
once	.	TRBV7-9	TRBJ1-5	CASSLGTENQPQHF	TGTGCCAGCAGCTTAGGGACAGAGAATCAGCCCCAGCATTTT
.	TRBD2	TRBV27	TRBJ2-5	CASSPGLAQETQYF	TGTGCCAGCAGTCCAGGACTAGCTCAAGAGACCCAGTACTTC
.	TRBD1	TRBV5-4	TRBJ2-5	CASSLQGAYETQYF	TGTGCCAGCAGCTTGCAGGGGGCATACGAGACCCAGTACTTC
.	.	TRBV9	TRBJ2-1	CASSSRAETAYNEQFF	TGTGCCAGCAGCTCCCGGGCCGAGACAGCCTACAATGAGCAGTTCTTC
.	TRBD2	TRBV30	TRBJ2-1	CAWRPGLAGGEQFF	TGTGCCTGGAGGCCAGGACTAGCGGGGGGAGAGCAGTTCTTC
.	.	TRBV6-1	TRBJ2-3	CASSAVVASTDTQYF	TGTGCCAGCAGTGCCGTCGTGGCTAGCACAGATACGCAGTATTTT
.	.	TRBV9	TRBJ1-1	CASSVGGNRNTEAFF	TGTGCCAGCAGCGTAGGAGGGAATAGGAACACTGAAGCTTTCTTT
.	TRBD2	TRBV6-5	TRBJ2-1	CASSQRRLAAYEQFF	TGTGCCAGCAGCCAACGTCGGCTAGCGGCCTATGAGCAGTTCTTC